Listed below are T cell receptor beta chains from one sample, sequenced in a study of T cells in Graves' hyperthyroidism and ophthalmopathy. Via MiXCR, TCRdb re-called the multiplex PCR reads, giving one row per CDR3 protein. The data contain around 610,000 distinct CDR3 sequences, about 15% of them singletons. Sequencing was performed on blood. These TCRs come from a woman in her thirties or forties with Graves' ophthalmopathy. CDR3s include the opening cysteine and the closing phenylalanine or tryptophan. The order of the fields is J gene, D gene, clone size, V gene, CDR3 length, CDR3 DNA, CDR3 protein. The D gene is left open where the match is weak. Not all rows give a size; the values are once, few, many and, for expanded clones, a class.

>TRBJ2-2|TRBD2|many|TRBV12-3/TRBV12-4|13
TGTGCCAGCAGAAGGACTAGCCCCGGGGAGCTGTTTTTT
CASRRTSPGELFF
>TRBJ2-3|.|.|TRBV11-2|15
TGTGCCAGCAGCTTTGAGGGAGCCGGCACAGATACGCAGTATTTT
CASSFEGAGTDTQYF
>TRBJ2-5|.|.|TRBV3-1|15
TGTGCCAGCAGCCAAGTGCTAGGGGCCCAAGAGACCCATTACTTC
CASSQVLGAQETHYF
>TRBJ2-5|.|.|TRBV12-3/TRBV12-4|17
TGTGCCAGCAGTTTGTGGGAACAGGTCCCTTACCAAGAGACCCAGTACTTC
CASSLWEQVPYQETQYF
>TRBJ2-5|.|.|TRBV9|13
TGTGCCAGCAGCGTATCTCCACAAGAGACCCAGTACTTC
CASSVSPQETQYF
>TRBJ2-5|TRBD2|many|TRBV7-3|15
TGTGCCAGCAGCTCCATGGCGGGAGGTCAAGAGACCCAGTACTTC
CASSSMAGGQETQYF
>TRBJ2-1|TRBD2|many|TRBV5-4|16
TGTGCCAGCAGCTTGTGGACGGGAGGGCTGAAGAATGAGCAGTTCTTC
CASSLWTGGLKNEQFF
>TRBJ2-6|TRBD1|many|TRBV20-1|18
TGCAGTGCTAGAGGTGGTAGGGGGCGAGAGTCTGGGGCCAACGTCCTGACTTTC
CSARGGRGRESGANVLTF
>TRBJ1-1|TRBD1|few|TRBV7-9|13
TGTGCCAGCAGTTCAACAGGGGACCTTGAAGCTTTCTTT
CASSSTGDLEAFF
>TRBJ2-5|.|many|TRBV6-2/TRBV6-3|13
TGTGCCAGCAGTTACTCGAGGTTTGAGACCCAGTACTTC
CASSYSRFETQYF
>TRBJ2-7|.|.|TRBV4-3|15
TGCGCCAGCAGCCAAGATGTAACAGGGAACTACGAGCAGTACTTC
CASSQDVTGNYEQYF